This T cell receptor (beta chain) was captured in a study of human T cells and chemical hapten exposure. Study-wide context: Alopecia areata, totalis or universalis affected patients, mainly female.

It was the library that attached unique molecular identifiers to individual cDNA molecules. Authors' methods: There were a median of around 100,000 TCRs per sample, with a range from about 23,224 to 690,600. MiXCR was run by TCRdb on the RACE reads, yielding one entry per CDR3 protein. In this record, the V and J calls reflect TCRdb's handling and not the investigators' own analysis. The sample consists of about 380,000 distinct CDR3 sequences, 4% to 6% of them appearing once. A word on this clonotype: As yet, its antigen is unknown. This may come from a read error, since a much larger clone is one base off.

Time point given: pre-sensitization, week 0. Treatment indicated: therapeutic diphenylcyclopropenone sensitization with weekly scalp DPC. The study, taken as a whole, reports: The formation of large CDR3 similarity clusters by expanded TCRs significantly exceeded that of controls.

The TCR sequence derives from a woman aged 45-60 years with alopecia areata. Some clones in this sample may be carry-over from other donors' samples. The material sequenced was whole blood, taken in connection with sensitization to the hapten diphenylcyclopropenone (DPC).

The CDR3 coding sequence is TGTGCCAGCAGTTTCAGACCCAATGAGCAGTTCTTC. Encoded protein: CASSFRPNEQFF. The chain uses TRBV6-2 or TRBV6-3 and TRBJ2-1; D remains unclear. Trimming cost V 4 bases and J 6 bases, with 7 bases left between them. The V gene's germline CDR1 is MNHEY and CDR2 SVGEGT. This CDR3 region has 12 residues.